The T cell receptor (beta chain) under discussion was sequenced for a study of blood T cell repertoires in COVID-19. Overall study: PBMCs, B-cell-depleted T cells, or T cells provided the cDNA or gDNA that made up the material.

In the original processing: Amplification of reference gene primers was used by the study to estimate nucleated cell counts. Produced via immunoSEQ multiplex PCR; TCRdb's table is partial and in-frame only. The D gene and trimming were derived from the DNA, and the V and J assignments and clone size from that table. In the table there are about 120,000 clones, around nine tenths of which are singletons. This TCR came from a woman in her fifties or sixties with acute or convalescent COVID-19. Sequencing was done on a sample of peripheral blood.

CDR3 protein: CASTTTLYEQYF. The CDR3 region has the DNA TGTGCCAGTACTACGACCCTCTACGAGCAGTACTTC. This sequence joins TRBV2 and TRBJ2-7; no clear D gene. Germline lookup yields CDR1 SNHLY and CDR2 FYNNEI. Trimming stripped 9 bases from V and 3 bases from J, with 12 bases between. The CDR3 loop spans 12 amino acids.